This is a list of T cell receptor beta chains from one sample in a study of blood T cell repertoires in COVID-19. Profiled with immunoSEQ multiplex PCR; TCRdb holds only in-frame clones, not every one. The data show roughly 90,000 clones, roughly 90% seen once. Sequences were obtained from peripheral blood. These receptors came from a human donor with active COVID-19. The donor label of this sample is uncertain. Each CDR3 is given with its conserved first and last residue. Each record gives: D gene, V gene, CDR3 length, J gene, clone size, CDR3 protein, CDR3 DNA. A D gene is named only where the DNA matches it firmly. Clone size is shown for a subset of rows, as once, few, many or a class of expanded clone.

d_call: NA
v_call: TRBV12-3/TRBV12-4
cdr3_length: 13
j_call: TRBJ2-7
clone_size: NA
cdr3_aa: CASSFGRLYEQYF
cdr3_nt: TGTGCCAGCAGTTTTGGCCGATTATACGAGCAGTACTTC

d_call: TRBD1
v_call: TRBV19
cdr3_length: 16
j_call: TRBJ2-2
clone_size: NA
cdr3_aa: CASRGDRVVDTGELFF
cdr3_nt: TGTGCCAGTAGGGGAGACAGGGTTGTGGACACCGGGGAGCTGTTTTTT

d_call: NA
v_call: TRBV7-2
cdr3_length: 13
j_call: TRBJ1-5
clone_size: once
cdr3_aa: CASSPLVDQPQHF
cdr3_nt: TGTGCCAGCAGCCCCCTTGTTGATCAGCCCCAGCATTTT

d_call: NA
v_call: TRBV4-1
cdr3_length: 14
j_call: TRBJ2-7
clone_size: once
cdr3_aa: CASSQGLVSYEQYF
cdr3_nt: TGCGCCAGCAGCCAAGGACTAGTTTCCTACGAGCAGTACTTC

d_call: NA
v_call: TRBV12-3/TRBV12-4
cdr3_length: 13
j_call: TRBJ2-5
clone_size: NA
cdr3_aa: CASSLRARETQYF
cdr3_nt: TGTGCCAGCAGTTTGAGGGCTCGAGAGACCCAGTACTTC

d_call: TRBD1
v_call: TRBV28
cdr3_length: 16
j_call: TRBJ2-3
clone_size: NA
cdr3_aa: CASSTPGQGAADTQYF
cdr3_nt: TGTGCCAGCAGCACCCCTGGACAGGGGGCAGCAGATACGCAGTATTTT

d_call: NA
v_call: TRBV6-6
cdr3_length: 15
j_call: TRBJ2-3
clone_size: NA
cdr3_aa: CASSPLGLSTDTQYF
cdr3_nt: TGTGCCAGCAGTCCCCTGGGACTCTCCACAGATACGCAGTATTTT

d_call: NA
v_call: TRBV6-5
cdr3_length: 15
j_call: TRBJ2-1
clone_size: NA
cdr3_aa: CASSYVWAAGTEQFF
cdr3_nt: TGTGCCAGCAGTTACGTTTGGGCGGCGGGCACTGAGCAGTTCTTC

d_call: TRBD2
v_call: TRBV4-1
cdr3_length: 18
j_call: TRBJ2-2
clone_size: NA
cdr3_aa: CASSQDPGTTANTGELFF
cdr3_nt: TGCGCCAGCAGCCAAGACCCCGGGACTACCGCGAACACCGGGGAGCTGTTTTTT

d_call: NA
v_call: TRBV28
cdr3_length: 14
j_call: TRBJ2-2
clone_size: NA
cdr3_aa: CASRPPLSTGELFF
cdr3_nt: TGTGCCAGCAGGCCCCCCCTGAGCACCGGGGAGCTGTTTTTT

d_call: NA
v_call: TRBV27
cdr3_length: 14
j_call: TRBJ1-2
clone_size: NA
cdr3_aa: CASSLSLGQYGYTF
cdr3_nt: TGTGCCAGCAGTTTATCCCTGGGGCAGTATGGCTACACCTTC

d_call: TRBD2
v_call: TRBV11-2
cdr3_length: 18
j_call: TRBJ2-7
clone_size: few
cdr3_aa: CASSLATGTSGGKYEQYF
cdr3_nt: TGTGCCAGCAGCTTGGCAACCGGGACTAGCGGGGGGAAATACGAGCAGTACTTC

d_call: TRBD2
v_call: TRBV28
cdr3_length: 17
j_call: TRBJ2-1
clone_size: NA
cdr3_aa: CASIKDRWGTTVNEQFF
cdr3_nt: TGTGCCAGCATCAAAGACCGATGGGGGACTACAGTGAATGAGCAGTTCTTC

d_call: NA
v_call: TRBV6-2/TRBV6-3
cdr3_length: 15
j_call: TRBJ2-7
clone_size: NA
cdr3_aa: CASSYAAGAIYEQYF
cdr3_nt: TGTGCCAGCAGTTACGCCGCAGGGGCGATCTACGAGCAGTACTTC

d_call: NA
v_call: TRBV28
cdr3_length: 17
j_call: TRBJ1-3
clone_size: NA
cdr3_aa: CASSAPASGGRGNTIYF
cdr3_nt: TGTGCCAGCAGTGCTCCTGCCTCCGGGGGGAGGGGAAACACCATATATTTT

d_call: NA
v_call: TRBV19
cdr3_length: 15
j_call: TRBJ2-3
clone_size: NA
cdr3_aa: CASSILAVGTDTQYF
cdr3_nt: TGTGCCAGTAGTATATTGGCGGTTGGGACAGATACGCAGTATTTT

d_call: NA
v_call: TRBV2
cdr3_length: 11
j_call: TRBJ2-1
clone_size: NA
cdr3_aa: CASSEIQAHLF
cdr3_nt: TGTGCCAGCAGTGAAATCCAAGCTCATCTCTTC

d_call: NA
v_call: TRBV18
cdr3_length: 16
j_call: TRBJ2-1
clone_size: NA
cdr3_aa: CASSPPTRTPNNEQFF
cdr3_nt: TGTGCCAGCTCACCACCGACGCGGACTCCGAACAATGAGCAGTTCTTC

d_call: NA
v_call: TRBV5-1
cdr3_length: 14
j_call: TRBJ2-7
clone_size: NA
cdr3_aa: CASSSGTESYEQYF
cdr3_nt: TGCGCCAGCAGCTCCGGGACTGAATCCTACGAGCAGTACTTC

d_call: TRBD1
v_call: TRBV6-6
cdr3_length: 13
j_call: TRBJ2-1
clone_size: NA
cdr3_aa: CASREQGYNEQFF
cdr3_nt: TGTGCCAGCAGAGAACAGGGGTATAATGAGCAGTTCTTC

d_call: TRBD2
v_call: TRBV4-3
cdr3_length: 16
j_call: TRBJ2-7
clone_size: NA
cdr3_aa: CASSQAVPGLEYEQYF
cdr3_nt: TGCGCCAGCAGCCAAGCCGTACCGGGACTAGAATACGAGCAGTACTTC

d_call: NA
v_call: TRBV6-5
cdr3_length: 14
j_call: TRBJ2-2
clone_size: NA
cdr3_aa: CADIRRGQSGELFF
cdr3_nt: TGTGCCGACATTCGGAGGGGGCAGTCCGGGGAGCTGTTTTTT

d_call: TRBD1
v_call: TRBV6-1
cdr3_length: 15
j_call: TRBJ2-7
clone_size: NA
cdr3_aa: CASSEWDRSSYEQYF
cdr3_nt: TGTGCCAGCAGTGAATGGGACAGGAGCTCCTACGAGCAGTACTTC

d_call: NA
v_call: TRBV4-3
cdr3_length: 14
j_call: TRBJ1-2
clone_size: NA
cdr3_aa: CASSQFLRSDGYTF
cdr3_nt: TGCGCCAGCAGCCAATTTCTGAGGTCGGATGGCTACACCTTC

d_call: TRBD2
v_call: TRBV6-2/TRBV6-3
cdr3_length: 15
j_call: TRBJ2-1
clone_size: NA
cdr3_aa: CASSYVGLASVEQFF
cdr3_nt: TGTGCCAGCAGTTATGTGGGACTAGCGTCTGTGGAGCAGTTCTTC

d_call: TRBD1
v_call: TRBV14
cdr3_length: 15
j_call: TRBJ2-3
clone_size: NA
cdr3_aa: CASSHRTGWADTQYF
cdr3_nt: TGTGCCAGCAGCCACCGGACAGGGTGGGCCGATACGCAGTATTTT

d_call: TRBD1
v_call: TRBV5-5
cdr3_length: 14
j_call: TRBJ2-7
clone_size: NA
cdr3_aa: CASSQGQGPYEQYF
cdr3_nt: TGTGCCAGCAGCCAGGGACAGGGGCCATACGAGCAGTACTTC

d_call: TRBD2
v_call: TRBV7-7
cdr3_length: 15
j_call: TRBJ2-1
clone_size: NA
cdr3_aa: CASSLGLAGTNEQFF
cdr3_nt: TGTGCCAGCAGCTTAGGCCTAGCGGGGACCAATGAGCAGTTCTTC

d_call: TRBD1
v_call: TRBV7-8
cdr3_length: 16
j_call: TRBJ2-5
clone_size: NA
cdr3_aa: CASSTLYRGMQETQYF
cdr3_nt: TGTGCCAGCAGCACGTTGTACAGGGGGATGCAAGAGACCCAGTACTTC

d_call: TRBD1
v_call: TRBV27
cdr3_length: 14
j_call: TRBJ1-5
clone_size: NA
cdr3_aa: CASSSGTGNQPQHF
cdr3_nt: TGTGCCAGCAGTTCGGGGACAGGCAATCAGCCCCAGCATTTT

d_call: TRBD2
v_call: TRBV7-2
cdr3_length: 15
j_call: TRBJ2-1
clone_size: NA
cdr3_aa: CASSLAGGAYNEQFF
cdr3_nt: TGTGCCAGCAGCTTAGCGGGGGGGGCCTACAATGAGCAGTTCTTC

d_call: NA
v_call: TRBV6-6
cdr3_length: 12
j_call: TRBJ2-7
clone_size: NA
cdr3_aa: CASSYGGGEQYF
cdr3_nt: TGTGCCAGCAGTTACGGTGGAGGCGAGCAGTACTTC

d_call: TRBD1
v_call: TRBV19
cdr3_length: 18
j_call: TRBJ2-4
clone_size: NA
cdr3_aa: CASSIGTGGVGAKNIQYF
cdr3_nt: TGTGCCAGTAGTATCGGGACAGGGGGCGTTGGGGCCAAAAACATTCAGTACTTC

d_call: TRBD1
v_call: TRBV10-3
cdr3_length: 16
j_call: TRBJ2-2
clone_size: NA
cdr3_aa: CAISDPGTGFTGELFF
cdr3_nt: TGTGCCATCAGTGACCCCGGGACAGGGTTTACCGGGGAGCTGTTTTTT

d_call: NA
v_call: TRBV11-2
cdr3_length: 13
j_call: TRBJ1-2
clone_size: NA
cdr3_aa: CASSLGSIYGYTF
cdr3_nt: TGTGCCAGCAGCCTCGGGAGTATCTATGGCTACACCTTC

d_call: NA
v_call: TRBV9
cdr3_length: 16
j_call: TRBJ1-1
clone_size: NA
cdr3_aa: CASSVGPSSVIAEAFF
cdr3_nt: TGTGCCAGCAGCGTAGGTCCCTCTTCGGTTATCGCTGAAGCTTTCTTT

d_call: NA
v_call: TRBV29-1
cdr3_length: 11
j_call: TRBJ1-2
clone_size: NA
cdr3_aa: CSVEVWPGYTF
cdr3_nt: TGCAGCGTTGAAGTGTGGCCCGGCTACACCTTC

d_call: NA
v_call: TRBV29-1
cdr3_length: 14
j_call: TRBJ2-3
clone_size: NA
cdr3_aa: CSVYRLFPTDTQYF
cdr3_nt: TGCAGCGTTTACCGTCTATTCCCCACAGATACGCAGTATTTT

d_call: TRBD1
v_call: TRBV7-3
cdr3_length: 15
j_call: TRBJ2-3
clone_size: NA
cdr3_aa: CASSYRRTGSDTQYF
cdr3_nt: TGTGCCAGCAGCTACCGCCGGACAGGGTCGGATACGCAGTATTTT

d_call: TRBD1
v_call: TRBV7-8
cdr3_length: 15
j_call: TRBJ1-6
clone_size: NA
cdr3_aa: CASSNRQGNNSPLHF
cdr3_nt: TGTGCCAGCAGCAATAGACAGGGAAATAATTCACCCCTCCACTTT

d_call: NA
v_call: TRBV23-1
cdr3_length: 16
j_call: TRBJ1-5
clone_size: NA
cdr3_aa: CASSQSWQNSNQPQHF
cdr3_nt: TGCGCCAGCAGTCAATCGTGGCAGAATAGCAATCAGCCCCAGCATTTT

d_call: NA
v_call: TRBV20-1
cdr3_length: 11
j_call: TRBJ2-3
clone_size: NA
cdr3_aa: CSAELADTQYF
cdr3_nt: TGCAGTGCAGAGTTAGCGGATACGCAGTATTTT

d_call: NA
v_call: TRBV10-3
cdr3_length: 13
j_call: TRBJ2-7
clone_size: NA
cdr3_aa: CAISDLVLPEQYF
cdr3_nt: TGTGCCATCAGTGATCTCGTCCTACCCGAGCAGTACTTC

d_call: NA
v_call: TRBV7-2
cdr3_length: 16
j_call: TRBJ1-5
clone_size: NA
cdr3_aa: CASSLVWGGGNQPQHF
cdr3_nt: TGTGCCAGCAGCTTAGTATGGGGGGGTGGCAATCAGCCCCAGCATTTT

d_call: NA
v_call: TRBV28
cdr3_length: 16
j_call: TRBJ1-5
clone_size: NA
cdr3_aa: CASSFVRGARNQPQHF
cdr3_nt: TGTGCCAGCAGTTTCGTACGGGGGGCAAGGAATCAGCCCCAGCATTTT

d_call: NA
v_call: TRBV5-6
cdr3_length: 13
j_call: TRBJ1-6
clone_size: NA
cdr3_aa: CASSLVGVSPLHF
cdr3_nt: TGTGCCAGCAGCTTGGTAGGGGTCTCACCCCTCCACTTT

d_call: NA
v_call: TRBV5-6
cdr3_length: 16
j_call: TRBJ1-1
clone_size: NA
cdr3_aa: CASSPKAGDIDTEAFF
cdr3_nt: TGTGCCAGCAGCCCAAAGGCGGGGGATATAGACACTGAAGCTTTCTTT

d_call: TRBD2
v_call: TRBV6-1
cdr3_length: 15
j_call: TRBJ2-1
clone_size: NA
cdr3_aa: CASSEEGLGNNEQFF
cdr3_nt: TGTGCCAGCAGTGAAGAGGGACTAGGAAACAATGAGCAGTTCTTC

d_call: TRBD1
v_call: TRBV7-8
cdr3_length: 13
j_call: TRBJ1-2
clone_size: NA
cdr3_aa: CASSAGQLYGYTF
cdr3_nt: TGTGCCAGCAGCGCGGGACAGCTCTATGGCTACACCTTC

d_call: TRBD2
v_call: TRBV7-2
cdr3_length: 14
j_call: TRBJ2-1
clone_size: NA
cdr3_aa: CASSSPGTSSEQFF
cdr3_nt: TGTGCCAGCAGCTCCCCCGGGACTAGCAGTGAGCAGTTCTTC

d_call: NA
v_call: TRBV6-5
cdr3_length: 11
j_call: TRBJ1-2
clone_size: NA
cdr3_aa: CASTGLYGYTF
cdr3_nt: TGTGCCAGCACAGGCCTCTATGGCTACACCTTC

d_call: NA
v_call: TRBV7-2
cdr3_length: 13
j_call: TRBJ2-5
clone_size: NA
cdr3_aa: CASSLERQETQYF
cdr3_nt: TGTGCCAGCAGCTTAGAACGGCAAGAGACCCAGTACTTC

d_call: NA
v_call: TRBV6-1
cdr3_length: 12
j_call: TRBJ1-2
clone_size: NA
cdr3_aa: CASSEQNYGYTF
cdr3_nt: TGTGCCAGCAGTGAACAAAACTATGGCTACACCTTC

d_call: TRBD2
v_call: TRBV7-2
cdr3_length: 16
j_call: TRBJ2-1
clone_size: NA
cdr3_aa: CASSLEIGGIYNEQFF
cdr3_nt: TGTGCCAGCAGCTTAGAGATCGGGGGGATATACAATGAGCAGTTCTTC

d_call: NA
v_call: TRBV5-6
cdr3_length: 12
j_call: TRBJ1-1
clone_size: NA
cdr3_aa: CASSLMRTEAFF
cdr3_nt: TGTGCCAGCAGCTTGATGCGTACTGAAGCTTTCTTT

d_call: TRBD1
v_call: TRBV10-2
cdr3_length: 13
j_call: TRBJ2-7
clone_size: NA
cdr3_aa: CASSRDRSYEQYF
cdr3_nt: TGCGCCAGCAGTCGGGACAGGAGCTACGAGCAGTACTTC

d_call: TRBD1
v_call: TRBV7-6
cdr3_length: 14
j_call: TRBJ2-2
clone_size: NA
cdr3_aa: CASSPGQITGELFF
cdr3_nt: TGTGCCAGCAGCCCGGGACAGATCACCGGGGAGCTGTTTTTT

d_call: NA
v_call: TRBV18
cdr3_length: 15
j_call: TRBJ1-6
clone_size: once
cdr3_aa: CASSPLSSYNSPLHF
cdr3_nt: TGTGCCAGCTCACCATTGAGCTCCTATAATTCACCCCTCCACTTT

d_call: TRBD1
v_call: TRBV10-1
cdr3_length: 13
j_call: TRBJ1-5
clone_size: few
cdr3_aa: CASSRDRAQPQHF
cdr3_nt: TGCGCCAGCAGCCGGGACAGGGCCCAGCCCCAGCATTTT

d_call: TRBD1
v_call: TRBV7-8
cdr3_length: 16
j_call: TRBJ1-1
clone_size: NA
cdr3_aa: CASRKGQVLWDTEAFF
cdr3_nt: TGTGCCAGCAGGAAGGGACAGGTCCTTTGGGACACTGAAGCTTTCTTT